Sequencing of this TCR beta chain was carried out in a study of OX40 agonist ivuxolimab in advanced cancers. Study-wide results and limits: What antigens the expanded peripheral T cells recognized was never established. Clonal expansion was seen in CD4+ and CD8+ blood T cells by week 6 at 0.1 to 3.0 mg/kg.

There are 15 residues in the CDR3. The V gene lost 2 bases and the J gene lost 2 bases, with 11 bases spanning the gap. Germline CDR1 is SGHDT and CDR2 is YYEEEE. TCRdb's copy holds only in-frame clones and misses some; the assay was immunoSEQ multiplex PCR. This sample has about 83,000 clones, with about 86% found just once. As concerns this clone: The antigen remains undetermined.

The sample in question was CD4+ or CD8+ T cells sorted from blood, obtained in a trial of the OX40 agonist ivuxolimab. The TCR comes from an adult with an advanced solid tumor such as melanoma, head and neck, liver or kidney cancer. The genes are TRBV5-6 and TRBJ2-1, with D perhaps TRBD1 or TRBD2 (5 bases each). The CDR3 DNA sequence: TGTGCCAGCAGCTTCGGGGCTGTGGCCTACAATGAGCAGTTCTTC. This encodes CASSFGAVAYNEQFF.